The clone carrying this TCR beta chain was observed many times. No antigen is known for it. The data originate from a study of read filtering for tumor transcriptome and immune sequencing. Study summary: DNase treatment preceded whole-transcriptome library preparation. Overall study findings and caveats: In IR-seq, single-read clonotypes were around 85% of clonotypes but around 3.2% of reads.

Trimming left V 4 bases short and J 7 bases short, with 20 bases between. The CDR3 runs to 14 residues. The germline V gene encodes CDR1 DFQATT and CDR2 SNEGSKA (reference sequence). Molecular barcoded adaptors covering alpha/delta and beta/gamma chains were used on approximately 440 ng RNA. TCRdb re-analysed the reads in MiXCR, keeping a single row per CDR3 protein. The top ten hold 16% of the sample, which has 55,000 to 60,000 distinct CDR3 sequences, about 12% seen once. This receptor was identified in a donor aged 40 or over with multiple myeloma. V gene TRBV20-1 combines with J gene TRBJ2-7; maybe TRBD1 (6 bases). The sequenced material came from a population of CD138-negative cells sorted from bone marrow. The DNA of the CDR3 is TGCAGTGCTAAATCCGGGACAACGCCTTGGGAGCAGTACTTC. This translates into CSAKSGTTPWEQYF.